This record covers a single T cell receptor beta chain. The sample is drawn from a study of blood T cell repertoires in COVID-19. Overall study context: The samples span acute and convalescent COVID-19 from the United States, Italy and Spain. T cells, B-cell-depleted T cells, or PBMCs supplied cDNA or gDNA.

Germline V gene lookup returns CDR1 WNHNN and CDR2 SYGVQD (reference sequence). The CDR3 loop spans 16 amino acids. V lost 2 bases and J lost 10, with 23 bases in between. As originally analysed: Cell counts per sample came from amplifying reference gene primers. Repertoires were generated with immunoSEQ multiplex PCR, while TCRdb's copy carries only in-frame clones and drops some. Clone size and V and J calls were adopted from that table, with D and trimming inferred from the DNA. The data show approximately 100,000 clones, roughly 80% seen once. Sequencing input: peripheral blood. This chain links TRBV10-1 with TRBJ1-1; D call uncertain. This TCR was recovered from a human donor in a cohort sampled during active COVID-19. In nucleotides, the CDR3 is TGCGCCAGCAGTGAGGCGGCCCGGATTCGCCCCTCGGGAGCTTTCTTT. Its protein product is CASSEAARIRPSGAFF.